This TCR beta chain came from a study of cytomegalovirus exposure and HLA in healthy donors. This PCR relied on a set of 60 Vbeta primers and 13 Jbeta primers. Profiling relied on immunoSEQ multiplex PCR, and the TCRdb table lists in-frame clones only, not all of them. The table lists roughly 70,000 clones, 70% to 85% of them singletons. The germline V gene has CDR1 SGHDN and CDR2 FVKESK. There are 16 residues in the CDR3. V shed 4 bases and J 8 bases; nucleotides not matched to a gene: 16. This rearrangement joins TRBV14 to TRBJ2-7, with 8 nucleotides matching TRBD1. The sample taken for sequencing was PBMCs. The TCR originated in a human donor in good health. The CDR3 DNA reads TGTGCCAGCAGCCCGTACTCGGGACAGGCCGCAAGTAAGCAGTACTTC. Translating it yields CASSPYSGQAASKQYF.